One sample yielded the 13 T cell receptor beta chains listed below, sequenced in a study of response to subunit inactivated influenza vaccine (dated by TCRdb to between 2017 and 2018). The library was made by RT-PCR. Instrument used: Illumina HiSeq 2500. Using fastp trimming at Q25 and MiXCR clonotype assembly, TCRdb reanalyzed the public sequencing data and kept in-frame beta chains. Rows with one shared CDR3 protein collapse into an entry with the most common genes and DNA. The sample data list about 530,000 distinct CDR3 sequences, and approximately 10% of these were observed just once. 9.5% to 13% of the sample belongs to the ten largest clones. This sample comprised PBMCs from blood, obtained on the day of vaccination. The source is a man aged 45-65 years who received an inactivated influenza vaccine. Donor details come from another sample of the same person, matched by shared clones.

The table lists this clonotype with a count of one. The chain links TRBV12-3 or TRBV12-4 to TRBJ2-3, with a weak D call TRBD1 (5 bases). V was clipped by 4 bases and J by 6 bases, with 17 bases between them. The CDR3 contains 15 residues. The CDR3 DNA reads TGTGCCAGCAGTTATCCCACCACAGGTCACGATACGCAGTATTTT. Amino acid sequence: CASSYPTTGHDTQYF.

This rearrangement joins TRBV28 to TRBJ2-1; 8 bases line up with TRBD2. In germline, CDR1 is MDHEN, CDR2 SYDVKM. Losses at the gene ends were 7 bases for V and 10 bases for J; bases not matched to a gene: 18. CDR3 length equals 16 residues. CDR3 DNA sequence: TGTGCCAGCACCTCTAGGGTGCGCGGAGCGGGAGCGGAGCAGTTCTTC. It codes for CASTSRVRGAGAEQFF.

The genes are TRBV14 and TRBJ2-3, with D maybe TRBD2 (5 bases). The CDR3 consists of 15 residues. V was pared by 1 base and J by 8 bases, with 16 bases between. CDR1 and CDR2 (germline): SGHDN, FVKESK. The CDR3 loop reads CASSQGGWVGATQYF. DNA of the CDR3: TGTGCCAGCAGCCAAGGAGGGTGGGTTGGTGCTACGCAGTATTTT. Combining the CDR3 with reference TRBV14 and TRBJ2-3 gives the whole variable domain EAGVTQFPSHSVIEKGQTVTLRCDPISGHDNLYWYRRVMGKEIKFLLHFVKESKQDESGMPNNRFLAERTGGTYSTLKVQPAELEDSGVYFCASSQGGWVGATQYFGPGTRLTVL.

The rearrangement joins TRBV5-5 to TRBJ2-1; weak D call: TRBD2 (5 bases). The CDR3 length is 15 residues. V was pared by 0 bases and J by 4 bases, with 11 bases between. CDR1 is SGHKS, CDR2 YYEKEE, per germline (reference sequence). The CDR3, as DNA: TGTGCCAGCAGCTTGGTGATGCCGGGGTACAATGAGCAGTTCTTC. It is translated as CASSLVMPGYNEQFF.

This chain links TRBV11-2 with TRBJ2-1, with TRBD2 matching over 10 bases. With V trimmed by 3 bases and J by 9 bases, 20 bases remained unmatched. CDR1 and CDR2 (germline): SGHAT, FQNNGV. This CDR3 has 19 residues. DNA for the CDR3: TGTGCCAGCAGCTTTCGTGCATCTGCTACTAGCGGGAACCGAGGTGAGCAGTTCTTC. Amino acids: CASSFRASATSGNRGEQFF.

Details on this clonotype: The junction and the germline gene differ at one end; a read error may be behind it. The V call is TRBV7-2, the J call TRBJ2-7; 14 nucleotides align to TRBD2. In germline, CDR1 is SGHTA, CDR2 FQGNSA. The CDR3 is 15 amino acids. The CDR3 nucleotides are TGTGCCAGCAGCCGTCCGGGACTAGCGGGGGAGCCAATAACCTTC. The encoded protein is CASSRPGLAGEPITF. The whole variable domain, filled in from reference TRBV7-2 and TRBJ2-7, reads GAGVSQSPSNKVTEKGKDVELRCDPISGHTALYWYRQSLGQGLEFLIYFQGNSAPDKSGLPSDRFSAERTGGSVSTLTIQRTQQEDSAVYLCASSRPGLAGEPITFGPGTRLTVT.

This clonotype was picked up many times. This chain links TRBV18 with TRBJ2-3, with 9 positions matching TRBD2. CDR3 length: 15 amino acids. CDR1 and CDR2 from the germline V gene are KGHSH and LQKENI. The J segment lost 4 bases and the V segment lost 3 bases, leaving 5 bases of the junction unmatched. Here the CDR3 DNA reads TGTGCCAGCTCACCTCAAGGGACTAGCCCAGATACGCAGTATTTT. It specifies CASSPQGTSPDTQYF.

The chain carries TRBV12-3 or TRBV12-4 and TRBJ2-3; the match to TRBD2 covers 8 bases. With V trimmed by 6 bases and J by 6 bases, 11 bases remained unmatched. This CDR3 has 15 residues. CDR3 loop: CASRKLADRSDTQYF. DNA of the CDR3: TGTGCCAGCAGAAAACTAGCGGATCGTTCGGATACGCAGTATTTT.

This clonotype came up a few times. J is TRBJ2-3 and V is TRBV28; no clear D. The CDR3 contains 12 residues. Germline CDR1 MDHEN, CDR2 SYDVKM. Between the trimmed V and J ends, which lost 6 bases and 2 bases, there was a span of 6 bases. The CDR3 loop reads CASRATTDTQYF. CDR3 nucleotide sequence: TGTGCCAGCAGGGCGACCACAGATACGCAGTATTTT.

The chain employs TRBV30 and TRBJ2-2; 7 nucleotides line up with TRBD1. From germline, CDR1 is GTSNPN and CDR2 SVGIG (reference sequence). This CDR3 is built from 14 residues. After removal of 3 bases from V and 2 bases from J, the junction contained 3 bases not matched to a gene. The CDR3 reads CAWRWDSNTGELFF. CDR3 coding DNA: TGTGCCTGGAGGTGGGACAGCAACACCGGGGAGCTGTTTTTT.

This chain uses TRBV4-1 with TRBJ1-2; 10 bases map to TRBD1. The CDR3 totals 15 residues. Looked up from germline, CDR1 is MGHRA and CDR2 is YSYEKL. Losses at the gene ends were 3 bases for V and 2 bases for J; bases not matched to a gene: 3. Here the CDR3 DNA reads TGCGCCAGCAGCCATCCGGGACAGGGGAACTATGGCTACACCTTC. Its protein is CASSHPGQGNYGYTF.

This sequence joins TRBV12-3 or TRBV12-4 and TRBJ1-1; D ambiguous. The CDR3 is 11 amino acids. V was pared by 3 bases and J by 8 bases, with 7 bases between. CDR3: CASSFSREAFF. As DNA, the CDR3 is TGTGCCAGCAGTTTTTCCCGAGAAGCTTTCTTT.

This clonotype was found many times. The V and J genes are TRBV4-1 and TRBJ2-7; no reliable D call. The CDR3 length is 17 residues. Germline V gene sequence: CDR1 MGHRA, CDR2 YSYEKL. The ends were cut back, 2 bases at V and 0 bases at J, with 17 bases in the middle. The CDR3 DNA follows: TGCGCCAGCAGCCAAAGGATCGAATGGCCACTCTCCTACGAGCAGTACTTC. Amino acids: CASSQRIEWPLSYEQYF.